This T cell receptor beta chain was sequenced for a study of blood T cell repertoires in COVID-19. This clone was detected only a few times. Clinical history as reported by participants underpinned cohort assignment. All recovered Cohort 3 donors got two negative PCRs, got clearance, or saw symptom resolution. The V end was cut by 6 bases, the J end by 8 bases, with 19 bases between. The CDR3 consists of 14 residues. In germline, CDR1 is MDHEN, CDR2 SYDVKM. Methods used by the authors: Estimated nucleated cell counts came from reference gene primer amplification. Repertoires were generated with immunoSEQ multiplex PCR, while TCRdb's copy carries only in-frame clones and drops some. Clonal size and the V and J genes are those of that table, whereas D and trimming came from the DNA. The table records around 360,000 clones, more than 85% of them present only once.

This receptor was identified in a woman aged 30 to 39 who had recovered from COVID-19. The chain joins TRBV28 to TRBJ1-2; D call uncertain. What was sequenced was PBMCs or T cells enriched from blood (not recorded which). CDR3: CASSPTYVGEGYTF. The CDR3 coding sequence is TGTGCCAGCAGCCCTACTTATGTGGGAGAAGGCTACACCTTC.